This T cell receptor (beta chain) was obtained from a study of T cell changes during pregnancy in multiple sclerosis. Sequenced by immunoSEQ multiplex PCR; TCRdb stores in-frame clones only, minus some. The sample lists over 35,000 clones, 87% seen once, with approximately 1% in the top ten. After removal of 10 bases from V and 4 bases from J, the junction contained 12 bases not matched to a gene. Germline CDR1 and CDR2: ENHRY and SYGVKD. This CDR3 region has 15 residues. This clonotype was sampled from a female donor with multiple sclerosis, enrolled in a pregnancy study. The sample here was CD4+ T cells from peripheral blood mononuclear cells, taken after pregnancy. This rearrangement joins TRBV10-3 to TRBJ1-2; TRBD1 aligns across 10 bases. The CDR3 nucleotides read TGTGCCACACAAGGGGCGACAGGGGGCATCTATGGCTACACCTTC. It yields the protein CATQGATGGIYGYTF.